Each of the 13 T cell receptor beta chains below was sequenced from the same sample in a study of radiotherapy plus CTLA-4 blockade in lung cancer. Profiling relied on immunoSEQ multiplex PCR, and the TCRdb table lists in-frame clones only, not all of them. The sample yields 45,000 or so clones, around 77% seen once. Sequencing was performed on peripheral blood, taken from a patient treated with radiotherapy plus ipilimumab. The receptors here all came from a human donor with non-small cell lung cancer who had stable disease on radiotherapy plus ipilimumab.

The V and J genes are TRBV5-1 and TRBJ1-1; 7 bases map to TRBD1. This CDR3 is 14 amino acids long. Germline V lookup: CDR1 SGHRS, CDR2 YFSETQ. Losses at the gene ends were 0 bases for V and 5 bases for J; bases not matched to a gene: 4. DNA for the CDR3: TGCGCCAGCAGCTTGGAGACAGGGAGGACTGAAGCTTTCTTT. Translation gives CASSLETGRTEAFF. Filled out from reference TRBV5-1 and TRBJ1-1, the complete variable domain reads KAGVTQTPRYLIKTRGQQVTLSCSPISGHRSVSWYQQTPGQGLQFLFEYFSETQRNKGNFPGRFSGRQFSNSRSEMNVSTLELGDSALYLCASSLETGRTEAFFGQGTRLTVV.

This clone was seen once. This chain uses TRBV5-1 with TRBJ1-1; D not certain. Looked up from germline, CDR1 is SGHRS and CDR2 is YFSETQ. Trimming shortened V by 3 bases and J by 1 base, and 7 bases separated the two germline ends. This CDR3 spans 13 amino acids. CDR3 sequence reads: CASSSRANTEAFF. The CDR3 bases are TGCGCCAGCAGCTCCCGGGCGAACACTGAAGCTTTCTTT.

The chain combines TRBV5-4 with TRBJ1-1; D is ambiguous. Per germline, CDR1 SGHNT and CDR2 YYREEE (reference sequence). V lost 1 base and J lost 6, with 10 bases in between. This CDR3 comprises 13 residues. The CDR3 DNA reads TGTGCCAGCAGCTTGACGGCGGGCGCTGAAGCTTTCTTT. Translation gives CASSLTAGAEAFF.

By its share, this clone is medium-sized. The rearrangement joins TRBV10-3 to TRBJ1-6, with D uncertain. V lost 3 bases to trimming and J lost 7 bases, with 10 bases between them. From germline, CDR1 is ENHRY and CDR2 SYGVKD. The CDR3 sequence is 14 residues long. CDR3 bases: TGTGCCATCAGTGAACGGAACCCCAATTCACCCCTCCACTTT. This sequence encodes CAISERNPNSPLHF.

The J gene is TRBJ1-1, the V gene TRBV6-1; no firm D call. The CDR3 totals 14 residues. Germline-derived CDR1 and CDR2 are MNHNS and SASEGT. Trimming stripped 2 bases from V and 2 bases from J, with 9 bases between. The CDR3 bases are TGTGCCAGCAGTGAACGGGCTCGAAACACTGAAGCTTTCTTT. Translation: CASSERARNTEAFF.

The chain uses TRBV11-2 and TRBJ1-3, with D uncertain. V dropped 3 bases and J dropped 0 bases, with 15 bases sitting between them. The length of the CDR3 is 17 residues. Germline V lookup: CDR1 SGHAT, CDR2 FQNNGV. DNA for the CDR3: TGTGCCAGCAGCTTTCGCCGCGGGCCGGGCTCTGGAAACACCATATATTTT. Protein sequence: CASSFRRGPGSGNTIYF.

V gene TRBV30 combines with J gene TRBJ1-3, with a tentative D call TRBD1 (5 bases). Trimming cost V 2 bases and J 0 bases, with 11 bases left between them. CDR1 is GTSNPN, CDR2 SVGIG, per germline (reference sequence). This CDR3 contains 15 residues. In DNA form, the CDR3 reads TGTGCCTGGAGTAAACAGGAGGCCTCTGGAAACACCATATATTTT. Protein: CAWSKQEASGNTIYF.

This clone was seen more than once but under ten times. The rearrangement joins TRBV6-6 to TRBJ1-6; D is uncertain. Looked up from germline, CDR1 is MNHNY and CDR2 is SVGAGI (reference sequence). Trimming removed 4 bases at V and 4 bases at J, with 5 bases between. CDR3 length equals 13 residues. The CDR3 DNA reads as TGTGCCAGCAGTTCGGGGTATAATTCACCCCTCCACTTT. This sequence encodes CASSSGYNSPLHF.

This clone was seen a few times. The chain has TRBV7-2 and TRBJ1-2, with unresolved D. V lost 5 bases and J lost 4, with 14 bases in between. Per the germline V gene, CDR1 is SGHTA and CDR2 is FQGNSA. The CDR3 contains 14 residues. The DNA for the CDR3 is TGTGCCAGCAGCCCGACAAGGGAAGTCTATGGCTACACCTTC. Translating it yields CASSPTREVYGYTF.

CDR3 loop: CASSDPGGGANVLTF. The CDR3 nucleotides are TGTGCCAGCAGCGACCCGGGTGGTGGGGCCAACGTCCTGACTTTC. The chain has TRBV5-4 and TRBJ2-6; D not resolved. The germline V and J ends were trimmed by 4 bases and 3 bases, with 11 bases remaining between them. CDR1 and CDR2 (germline): SGHNT, YYREEE (reference sequence). CDR3 length: 15 residues.

This clone was counted once. V and J are TRBV6-5 and TRBJ1-3, with D unresolved. There are 15 residues in the CDR3. Trimming cost V 0 bases and J 4 bases, with 10 bases left between them. Germline V lookup: CDR1 MNHEY, CDR2 SVGAGI. CDR3 amino acids: CASSYSMAGGNTIYF. CDR3 nucleotides: TGTGCCAGCAGTTACTCGATGGCAGGCGGAAACACCATATATTTT.

The chain has TRBV13 and TRBJ1-2; D uncertain. The length of the CDR3 is 16 residues. Germline V gene lookup returns CDR1 PRHDT and CDR2 FYEKMQ (reference sequence). Trimming took 2 bases from V and 0 from J, leaving 13 bases between them. This CDR3 reads CASSLWTEPSNYGYTF. The CDR3 DNA sequence: TGTGCCAGCAGCTTATGGACGGAACCTTCTAACTATGGCTACACCTTC.

The chain is built from TRBV29-1 and TRBJ2-7; 7 bases map to TRBD2. Germline V lookup: CDR1 SQVTM, CDR2 ANQGSEA. The CDR3 loop spans 13 amino acids. J gave up 4 bases and V 6 bases, and 9 bases lay outside the gene matches. The CDR3 DNA reads as TGCAGCGTATCTCCGGGAGGAGAGTACGAGCAGTACTTC. It yields the protein CSVSPGGEYEQYF.